Given below is one T cell receptor (beta chain) in context. The data derive from a study of blood T cell repertoires in COVID-19. Study context: COVID-19 samples collected from the United States, Italy and Spain covered acute and convalescent phases. Sample material is recorded as cDNA or gDNA derived from T cells, B-cell-depleted T cells, or PBMCs.

V dropped 5 bases and J dropped 8; count of bases not matched to a gene: 5. The CDR3 runs 12 residues. Authors' analysis steps: Amplifying reference gene primers gave estimates of nucleated cell counts. The repertoire was sequenced with immunoSEQ multiplex PCR; TCRdb's copy has only in-frame clones and lacks some. V and J calls and clone size are those listed in that table; D and trimming were worked out from the DNA. The table has roughly 180,000 clones, 75% to 80% seen once. The sequence came from a woman aged 45-59 years with active or convalescent COVID-19. Material for sequencing was peripheral blood. This sequence joins TRBV12-3 or TRBV12-4 and TRBJ1-2, with 7 bases identical to TRBD1. CDR3 residues: CASSGTVPGYTF. CDR3 sequence (DNA): TGTGCCAGCAGTGGGACAGTACCCGGCTACACCTTC.